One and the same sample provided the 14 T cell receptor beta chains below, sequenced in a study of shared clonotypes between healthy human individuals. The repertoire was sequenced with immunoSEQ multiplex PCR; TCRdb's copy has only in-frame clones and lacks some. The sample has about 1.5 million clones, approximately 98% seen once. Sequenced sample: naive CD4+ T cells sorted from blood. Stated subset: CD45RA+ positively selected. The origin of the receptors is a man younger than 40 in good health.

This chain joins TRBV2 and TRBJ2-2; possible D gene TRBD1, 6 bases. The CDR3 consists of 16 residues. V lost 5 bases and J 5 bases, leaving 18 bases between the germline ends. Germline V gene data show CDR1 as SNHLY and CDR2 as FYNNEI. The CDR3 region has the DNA TGTGCCAGCAGTACACAGGGTACCAGTAAGACCGGGGAGCTGTTTTTT. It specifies CASSTQGTSKTGELFF.

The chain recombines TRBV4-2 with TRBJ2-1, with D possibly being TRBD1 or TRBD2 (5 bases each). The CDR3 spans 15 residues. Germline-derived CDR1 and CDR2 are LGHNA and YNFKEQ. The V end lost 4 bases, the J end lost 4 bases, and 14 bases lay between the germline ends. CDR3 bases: TGTGCCAGCAGCCTGTCCGGGACGTCTTACAATGAGCAGTTCTTC. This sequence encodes CASSLSGTSYNEQFF.

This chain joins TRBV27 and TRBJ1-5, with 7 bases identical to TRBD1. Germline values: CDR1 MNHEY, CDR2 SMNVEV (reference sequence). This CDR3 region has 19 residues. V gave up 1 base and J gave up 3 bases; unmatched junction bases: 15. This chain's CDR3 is CASSLLSFGQGEVNQPQHF. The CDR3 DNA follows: TGTGCCAGCAGTTTATTATCTTTTGGGCAGGGGGAGGTCAATCAGCCCCAGCATTTT.

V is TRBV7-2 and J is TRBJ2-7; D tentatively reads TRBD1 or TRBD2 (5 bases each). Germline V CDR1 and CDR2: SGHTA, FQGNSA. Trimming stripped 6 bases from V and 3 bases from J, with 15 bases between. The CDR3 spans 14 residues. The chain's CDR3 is CASREPGRSYEQYF. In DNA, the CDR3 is TGTGCCAGCAGAGAGCCGGGACGGAGCTACGAGCAGTACTTC.

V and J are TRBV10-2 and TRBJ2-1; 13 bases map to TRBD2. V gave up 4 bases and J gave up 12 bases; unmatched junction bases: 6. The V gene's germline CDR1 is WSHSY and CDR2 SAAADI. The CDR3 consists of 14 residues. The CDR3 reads CASSGGTSGTRQFF. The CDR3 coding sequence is TGCGCCAGCAGTGGGGGGACTAGCGGGACGAGGCAGTTCTTC.

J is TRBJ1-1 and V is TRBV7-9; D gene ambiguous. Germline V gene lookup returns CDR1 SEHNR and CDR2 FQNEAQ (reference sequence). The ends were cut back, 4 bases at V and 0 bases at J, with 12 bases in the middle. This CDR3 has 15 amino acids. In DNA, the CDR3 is TGTGCCAGCAGCTCCTCAAGAAGGGTGAACACTGAAGCTTTCTTT. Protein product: CASSSSRRVNTEAFF.

DNA of the CDR3: TGCGCCAGCAGCTTGGGATTTAGGGGTATTGAGGGACTAGCTAAATACGAGCAGTACTTC. Protein sequence: CASSLGFRGIEGLAKYEQYF. The chain is built from TRBV5-1 and TRBJ2-7; TRBD2 matches at 9 bases. Germline-derived CDR1 and CDR2 are SGHRS and YFSETQ. The CDR3 has 20 amino acids. Trimming cost V 0 bases and J 4 bases; bases outside gene matches: 20.

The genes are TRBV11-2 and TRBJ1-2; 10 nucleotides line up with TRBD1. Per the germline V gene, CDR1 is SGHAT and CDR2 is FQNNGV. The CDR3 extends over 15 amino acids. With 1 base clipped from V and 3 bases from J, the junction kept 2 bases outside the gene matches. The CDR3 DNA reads TGTGCCAGCAGCTTAGTGACAGGGGGCGACTATGGCTACACCTTC. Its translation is CASSLVTGGDYGYTF.

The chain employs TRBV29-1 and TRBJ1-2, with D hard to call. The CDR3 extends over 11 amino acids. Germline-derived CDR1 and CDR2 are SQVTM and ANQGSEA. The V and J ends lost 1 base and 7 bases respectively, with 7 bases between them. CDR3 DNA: TGCAGCGTTGAAGGAGCGGTTGGCTACACCTTC. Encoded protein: CSVEGAVGYTF.

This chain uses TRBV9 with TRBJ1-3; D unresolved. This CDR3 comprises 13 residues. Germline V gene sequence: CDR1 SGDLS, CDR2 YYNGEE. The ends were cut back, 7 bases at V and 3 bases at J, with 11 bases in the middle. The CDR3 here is CASSRRVGNTIYF. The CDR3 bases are TGTGCCAGCTCCCGGCGGGTTGGAAACACCATATATTTT.

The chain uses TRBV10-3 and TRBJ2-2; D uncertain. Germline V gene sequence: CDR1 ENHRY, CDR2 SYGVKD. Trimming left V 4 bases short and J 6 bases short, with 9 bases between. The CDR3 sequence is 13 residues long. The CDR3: CAISVNGPGELFF. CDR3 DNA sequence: TGTGCCATCAGTGTAAACGGACCCGGGGAGCTGTTTTTT.

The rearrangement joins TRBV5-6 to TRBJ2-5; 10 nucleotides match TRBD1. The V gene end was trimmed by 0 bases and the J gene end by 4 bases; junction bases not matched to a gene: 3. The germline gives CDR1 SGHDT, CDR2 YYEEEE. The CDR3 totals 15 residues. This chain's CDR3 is CASSLAGQGIETQYF. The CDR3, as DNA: TGTGCCAGCAGCTTGGCGGGACAGGGGATAGAGACCCAGTACTTC.

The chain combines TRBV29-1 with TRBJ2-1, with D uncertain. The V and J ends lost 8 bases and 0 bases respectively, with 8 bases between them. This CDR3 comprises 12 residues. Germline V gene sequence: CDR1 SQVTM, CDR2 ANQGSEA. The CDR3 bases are TGCAGCCTTGGTTCCTCCTACAATGAGCAGTTCTTC. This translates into CSLGSSYNEQFF.

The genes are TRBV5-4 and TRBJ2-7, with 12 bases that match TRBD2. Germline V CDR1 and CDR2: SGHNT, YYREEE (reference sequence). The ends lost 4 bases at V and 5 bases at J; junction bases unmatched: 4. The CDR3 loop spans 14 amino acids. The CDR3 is CASSVGLAGDEQYF. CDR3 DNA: TGTGCCAGCAGCGTGGGACTAGCGGGTGACGAGCAGTACTTC.